This note documents a single T cell receptor (beta chain) sequence. The sample is drawn from a study of blood T cell repertoires in COVID-19. Background on the study: Samples taken during acute and convalescent COVID-19 were collected in the United States, Italy and Spain. Sample material is recorded as cDNA or gDNA derived from T cells, B-cell-depleted T cells, or PBMCs.

As processed by the authors: Counts of nucleated cells, estimated from reference gene primer amplification, were obtained. Assay: immunoSEQ multiplex PCR; the TCRdb copy retains only in-frame clones and omits some. The V and J calls and clone size are taken from that table; D and trimming were inferred from the DNA. The sample carries some 120,000 clones, roughly 83% recorded once. Sequenced input: peripheral blood. The source of this sequence is a man aged 25-40 years with acute or convalescent COVID-19.

CDR3 in amino acids: CASSQLAGADYEQYF. The CDR3 DNA sequence: TGCGCCAGCAGCCAACTAGCGGGGGCCGACTACGAGCAGTACTTC. This rearrangement joins TRBV4-3 to TRBJ2-7; 10 bases fit TRBD2. CDR3 length: 15 amino acids. Germline V lookup: CDR1 LGHNA, CDR2 YSLEER. V lost 2 bases to trimming and J lost 3 bases; unmatched junction nucleotides: 4.